Listed below are T cell receptor beta chains from one sample, sequenced in a study of T cells in Graves' hyperthyroidism and ophthalmopathy. TCRdb fed the multiplex PCR reads into MiXCR, producing one record per CDR3 protein. Of approximately 590,000 distinct CDR3 sequences listed, approximately 15% are singletons. Sample: blood. These receptor sequences come from a woman in her thirties with Graves' hyperthyroidism. Each CDR3 is given with its conserved first and last residue. The D gene is left open where the match is weak. A clone size is listed for some rows: how often the clone was seen (once, few, many), or a class if it is expanded.

d_gene	abundance	v_gene	j_gene	CDR3nt	CDR3aa
TRBD1	many	TRBV6-1	TRBJ2-5	TGTGCCAGCACCCGGACAGGTTTAGTCGGGACCCAGTACTTC	CASTRTGLVGTQYF
-	-	TRBV7-9	TRBJ1-4	TGTTCTACCGCAACTAATGAAAAACTGTTTTTT	CSTATNEKLFF
-	many	TRBV7-9	TRBJ2-1	TGTGCCAGCAGCTTAGCGAACGTCGATCCCTACAATGAGCAGTTCTTC	CASSLANVDPYNEQFF
TRBD2	few	TRBV7-2	TRBJ2-1	TGTGCCAGCAGCTTGACCGGGACTAGCGCCTACAATGAGCAGTTCTTC	CASSLTGTSAYNEQFF
-	few	TRBV5-1	TRBJ2-3	TGCGCCAGCTACCCTTCGGGCACAGATACGCAGTATTTT	CASYPSGTDTQYF
-	few	TRBV19	TRBJ1-1	TGTGCCAGTACCTCCGGGGCGGGGGCCTCCACTGAAGCTTTCTTT	CASTSGAGASTEAFF
TRBD1	many	TRBV11-2	TRBJ1-6	TGTGCCAGCAGCTTAGTCAAGACAGGGAGAAATTCACCCCTCCACTTT	CASSLVKTGRNSPLHF
-	-	TRBV19	TRBJ1-5	TGTGCCAGTAGTACCGCCATTTATAGCAATCAGCCCCAGCATTTT	CASSTAIYSNQPQHF
TRBD2	-	TRBV7-2	TRBJ2-5	TGTGCCAGCAGCAGAACTGGGACTAGCGTTGAGACCCAGTACTTC	CASSRTGTSVETQYF
-	many	TRBV6-6	TRBJ1-1	TGTGCCAGCAGTTACATGGGGGGGGACACTGAAGCTTTCTTT	CASSYMGGDTEAFF
-	-	TRBV7-2	TRBJ2-7	TGTGCCAGCAGCTCCGGGACTCCGAGCTCCTACGAGCGGTACTTC	CASSSGTPSSYERYF
-	-	TRBV15	TRBJ2-7	TGTGCCACCAGCAGCCGGAGGGACCCGACTATTGGGTACGAGCAGTACTTC	CATSSRRDPTIGYEQYF
-	many	TRBV5-1	TRBJ2-4	TGCGCCAGCAGCTTGGTGGAGGGGGCACGAAACATTCAGTACTTC	CASSLVEGARNIQYF
TRBD2	-	TRBV6-2/TRBV6-3	TRBJ2-3	TGTGCCAGCAGTTGGGACACTAGCGGGAAGACAGATATGCAGTATTTT	CASSWDTSGKTDMQYF
-	-	TRBV24-1	TRBJ2-2	TGTGCCACCAGTGATGCAGACGCCGGGAACACCGGGGAGCTGTTTTTT	CATSDADAGNTGELFF
-	many	TRBV20-1	TRBJ1-4	TGCAGTGCTAGAGATTTTGGGGGGAGTGAAAAACTGTTTTTT	CSARDFGGSEKLFF
-	many	TRBV12-3/TRBV12-4	TRBJ1-1	TGTGCCAGCAGTTTGTGGGGTAGCACTGAAGCTTTCTTT	CASSLWGSTEAFF
-	many	TRBV7-2	TRBJ2-2	TGTGCCAGCAGCTTAGCCCAGGGCACCGGGGAGCTGTTTTTT	CASSLAQGTGELFF
-	many	TRBV10-3	TRBJ1-5	TGTGCCATCAGCTCAGGGTTTAGCAATCAGCCCCAGCATTTT	CAISSGFSNQPQHF
-	many	TRBV20-1	TRBJ2-1	TGCAGTGCTAGCAATCCAATAGGTCAGAGGGGCAATGAGCAGTTCTTC	CSASNPIGQRGNEQFF
TRBD2	few	TRBV20-1	TRBJ2-1	TGCAGTGCCTGTCTAGCGGGAACTTACAATGAGCAGTTCTTC	CSACLAGTYNEQFF
-	-	TRBV5-5	TRBJ2-3	TGTGCCAGCAGCTTGAACAGGTGGACAGATACGCAGTATTTT	CASSLNRWTDTQYF
-	-	TRBV27	TRBJ1-2	TGTGCCAGCAGTCCCTCGGGGGAAACTAACTATGGCTACACCTTC	CASSPSGETNYGYTF
-	-	TRBV20-1	TRBJ2-1	TGCAGTGAAGAGACTCGGAATGAGCAGTTCTTC	CSEETRNEQFF
-	-	TRBV10-2	TRBJ1-1	TGCGCCAGCAATCGCAGGGAGAACACTGAAGCTTTCTTT	CASNRRENTEAFF
TRBD2	few	TRBV5-5	TRBJ2-1	TGTGCCAGCAGCCCGGTTGGGTTAAGGAAGCGGGAGATCCACAATGAGCAGTTCTTC	CASSPVGLRKREIHNEQFF
-	many	TRBV11-1	TRBJ2-7	TGTGCCAGCAGCTTATCCCCAACGAGGGAGCAGTACTTC	CASSLSPTREQYF
TRBD1	many	TRBV11-3	TRBJ2-1	TGTGCCAGCAGCCCTGGGACAGGGCCGTACAATGAGCAGTTCTTC	CASSPGTGPYNEQFF
TRBD1	-	TRBV5-5	TRBJ2-2	TGTGCCAGTGACAGGGGTTCGAACACCGGGGAGCTGTTTTTT	CASDRGSNTGELFF
TRBD2	many	TRBV6-1	TRBJ2-7	TGTGCCAGCAGCTACAAGCGGGAAAGCTCCTACGAGCAGTACTTC	CASSYKRESSYEQYF
TRBD1	-	TRBV5-5	TRBJ2-7	TGTGCCAGCAACGGACAGGGGCACTACGAGCAGTACTTC	CASNGQGHYEQYF
TRBD1	-	TRBV7-9	TRBJ2-3	TGTGCCAGCAGCTTAAGTGCGGGACAGGGTAACGGAGATACGCAGTATTTT	CASSLSAGQGNGDTQYF
-	few	TRBV24-1	TRBJ1-1	TGTGCCACCAGTGGTACTGACAACACTGAAGCTTTCTTT	CATSGTDNTEAFF
-	many	TRBV12-3/TRBV12-4	TRBJ2-2	-	CASSFGAGELFF
TRBD2	-	TRBV7-9	TRBJ2-5	TGTGCCAACAGCCGAACCCAGCGGGGACGAGAGACCCAGTACTTC	CANSRTQRGRETQYF